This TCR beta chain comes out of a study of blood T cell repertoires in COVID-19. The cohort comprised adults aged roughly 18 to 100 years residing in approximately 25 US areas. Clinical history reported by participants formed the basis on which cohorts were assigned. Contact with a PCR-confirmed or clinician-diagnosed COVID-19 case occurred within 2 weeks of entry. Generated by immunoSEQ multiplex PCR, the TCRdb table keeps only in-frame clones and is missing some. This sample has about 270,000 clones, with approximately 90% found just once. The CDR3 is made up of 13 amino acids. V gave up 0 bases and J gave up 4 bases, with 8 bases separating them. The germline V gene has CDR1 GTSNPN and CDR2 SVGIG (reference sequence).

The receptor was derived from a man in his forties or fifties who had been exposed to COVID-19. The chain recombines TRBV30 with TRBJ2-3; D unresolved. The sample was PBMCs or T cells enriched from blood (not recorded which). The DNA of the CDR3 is TGTGCCTGGAGTGTATTTGCGCCAGATACGCAGTATTTT. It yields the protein CAWSVFAPDTQYF.